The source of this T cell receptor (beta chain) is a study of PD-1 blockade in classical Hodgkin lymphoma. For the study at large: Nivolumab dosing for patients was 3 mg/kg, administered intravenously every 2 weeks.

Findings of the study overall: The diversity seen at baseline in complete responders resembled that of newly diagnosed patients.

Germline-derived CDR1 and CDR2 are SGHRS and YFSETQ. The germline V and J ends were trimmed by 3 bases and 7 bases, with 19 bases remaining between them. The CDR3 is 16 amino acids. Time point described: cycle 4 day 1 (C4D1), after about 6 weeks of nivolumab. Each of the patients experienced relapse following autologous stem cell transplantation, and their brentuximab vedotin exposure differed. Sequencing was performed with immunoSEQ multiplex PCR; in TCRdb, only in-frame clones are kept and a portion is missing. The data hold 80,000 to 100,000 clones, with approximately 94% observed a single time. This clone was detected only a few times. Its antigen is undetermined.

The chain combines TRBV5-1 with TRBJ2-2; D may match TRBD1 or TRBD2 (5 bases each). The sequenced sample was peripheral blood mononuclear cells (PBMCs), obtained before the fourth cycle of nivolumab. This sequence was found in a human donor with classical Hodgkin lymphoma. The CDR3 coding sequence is TGCGCCAGCAGCTCCCGGGACCCTACGCCCGGCGGGGAGCTGTTTTTT. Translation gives CASSSRDPTPGGELFF.